One sample yielded the 21 T cell receptor beta chains listed below, sequenced in a study of control samples from healthy donors and cancer patients. Libraries were prepared by immunoSEQ multiplex PCR; TCRdb keeps only in-frame clonotypes and omits some of them. The sample includes 100,000 to 150,000 clones, approximately 87% seen only once; the top ten take 2.5% to 3.5%. Source material: blood. These receptors were collected from a man between 60 and 75 years old in good health.

The rearrangement links TRBV9 to TRBJ1-6; D is perhaps TRBD1 (5 bases). The CDR3 loop spans 13 amino acids. Germline V gene sequence: CDR1 SGDLS, CDR2 YYNGEE. Trimming stripped 0 bases from V and 7 bases from J, with 5 bases between. CDR3 nucleotides: TGTGCCAGCAGCGTAGGACAGAATTCACCCCTCCACTTT. It is translated as CASSVGQNSPLHF.

This chain links TRBV4-2 with TRBJ1-1, with D perhaps TRBD1 (6 bases). Looked up from germline, CDR1 is LGHNA and CDR2 is YNFKEQ. Trimming removed 5 bases at V and 4 bases at J, with 14 bases between. CDR3 length: 14 amino acids. CDR3 nucleotides: TGTGCCAGCAGCGCACAGGGAGAGGGCACTGAAGCTTTCTTT. Amino acid sequence: CASSAQGEGTEAFF.

V and J are TRBV7-9 and TRBJ1-2; D ambiguous. Trimming took off 5 bases at V and 8 bases at J, with 18 bases between the two ends. The germline V gene encodes CDR1 SEHNR and CDR2 FQNEAQ (reference sequence). CDR3 size: 14 residues. CDR3 DNA: TGTGCCAGCAGCGCATCGGGTGACTATGGGGGCTACACCTTC. Encoded protein: CASSASGDYGGYTF.

The rearrangement joins TRBV18 to TRBJ1-6; D gene uncertain. Trimming took 4 bases from V and 7 from J, leaving 14 bases between them. Germline V gene sequence: CDR1 KGHSH, CDR2 LQKENI. This CDR3 has 15 residues. CDR3 sequence (DNA): TGTGCCAGCTCACGGAGCGGATCTGGAAATTCACCCCTCCACTTT. It yields the protein CASSRSGSGNSPLHF.

The chain joins TRBV10-3 to TRBJ2-1, with TRBD1 identical over 12 bases. CDR1 is ENHRY, CDR2 SYGVKD, per germline. Losses at the gene ends were 10 bases for V and 9 bases for J; bases not matched to a gene: 4. The CDR3 sequence is 12 residues long. CDR3 sequence reads: CATGTGGSEQFF. The CDR3 region has the DNA TGTGCCACCGGGACAGGGGGCAGTGAGCAGTTCTTC.

The chain carries TRBV4-1 and TRBJ2-2, with TRBD1 matching 9 bases. Germline CDR1 and CDR2: MGHRA and YSYEKL. The J segment lost 7 bases and the V segment lost 5 bases, leaving 8 bases of the junction unmatched. CDR3 length equals 15 residues. CDR3 sequence reads: CASSGWTGEVGELFF. The CDR3 region has the DNA TGCGCCAGCAGCGGATGGACAGGGGAGGTCGGGGAGCTGTTTTTT.

The chain couples TRBV6-1 to TRBJ1-2; D may be TRBD1 (6 bases). The V end was cut by 2 bases, the J end by 2 bases, with 6 bases between. The CDR3 extends over 13 amino acids. Per germline, CDR1 MNHNS and CDR2 SASEGT. CDR3 residues: CASSETGNYGYTF. DNA for the CDR3: TGTGCCAGCAGTGAAACAGGGAACTATGGCTACACCTTC.

The chain employs TRBV7-9 and TRBJ1-1; D possibly corresponds to TRBD1 (5 bases). Per germline, CDR1 SEHNR and CDR2 FQNEAQ (reference sequence). V shed 4 bases and J shed 0 bases, with 12 bases lying between them. This CDR3 has 15 residues. CDR3 coding DNA: TGTGCCAGCAGCTCCGGGGACTTCATGAACACTGAAGCTTTCTTT. It encodes CASSSGDFMNTEAFF.

CDR3: CASSAGKGSQETQYF. The CDR3 nucleotides are TGTGCCAGCAGCGCAGGGAAGGGTAGCCAAGAGACCCAGTACTTC. This sequence joins TRBV7-6 and TRBJ2-5, with a tentative D call TRBD1 (5 bases). Per germline, CDR1 SGHVS and CDR2 FNYEAQ. With 5 bases removed from V and 1 base from J, the gap between germline ends came to 14 bases. CDR3 length equals 15 residues.

This clone is a singleton in its sample. The gene calls are TRBV6-5 and TRBJ2-2, with unresolved D. V lost 6 bases and J 0 bases, leaving 2 bases between the germline ends. The CDR3 has 12 residues. From germline, CDR1 is MNHEY and CDR2 SVGAGI. This CDR3 is CASSPNTGELFF. CDR3 sequence (DNA): TGTGCCAGCAGCCCGAACACCGGGGAGCTGTTTTTT.

This chain uses TRBV7-3 with TRBJ2-5; perhaps TRBD2 as D (6 bases). V lost 3 bases and J 5 bases, leaving 13 bases between the germline ends. The CDR3 runs to 14 residues. Germline V gives CDR1 SGHTA, CDR2 FQGTGA. CDR3 protein: CASSLGLPGETQYF. The CDR3 bases are TGTGCCAGCAGCTTGGGACTGCCGGGGGAGACCCAGTACTTC.

Here the CDR3 reads CASSLTGLAGDTQYF. CDR3 in DNA: TGTGCCAGCAGTTTAACGGGACTAGCGGGTGATACGCAGTATTTT. The rearrangement links TRBV7-6 to TRBJ2-3; TRBD2 matches at 12 bases. This CDR3 is built from 15 residues. CDR1 is SGHVS, CDR2 FNYEAQ, per germline. V dropped 6 bases and J dropped 6; count of bases not matched to a gene: 7.

J is TRBJ1-2 and V is TRBV11-2, with 10 nucleotides matching TRBD1. CDR3 length equals 14 residues. In germline, CDR1 is SGHAT, CDR2 FQNNGV. The junction had 9 bases not matched to a gene; V was cut back by 7 bases and J by 7 bases. CDR3 nucleotides: TGTGCCAGCAACCTAGCCGGACAGGGGGGTGGCTACACCTTC. It yields the protein CASNLAGQGGGYTF.

The chain uses TRBV6-6 and TRBJ1-6; D ambiguous. CDR3 size: 12 residues. Germline assignment: CDR1 MNHNY and CDR2 SVGAGI (reference sequence). V lost 8 bases to trimming and J lost 8 bases, with 10 bases between them. The CDR3 spells CASSVRDSPLHF. In DNA, the CDR3 is TGTGCCAGCTCGGTCCGGGATTCACCCCTCCACTTT.

The V gene is TRBV30, the J gene TRBJ2-3, with D possibly called TRBD1 or TRBD2 (5 bases each). Trimming removed 4 bases at V and 2 bases at J, with 13 bases between. In germline, CDR1 is GTSNPN, CDR2 SVGIG (reference sequence). The CDR3 totals 14 residues. CDR3 loop: CAWKRGGVTDTQYF. The CDR3 nucleotides read TGTGCCTGGAAGAGGGGTGGCGTCACAGATACGCAGTATTTT.

The chain uses TRBV7-2 and TRBJ1-5; no clear D. V lost 5 bases, J lost 2 bases, and 19 bases lay in between. This CDR3 comprises 17 residues. Germline CDR1 SGHTA, CDR2 FQGNSA. The CDR3 spells CASSPGGGVRGNQPQHF. CDR3 DNA sequence: TGTGCCAGCAGCCCCGGTGGCGGGGTTCGGGGCAATCAGCCCCAGCATTTT.

The rearrangement joins TRBV19 to TRBJ2-3; 8 bases agree with TRBD2. From germline, CDR1 is LNHDA and CDR2 SQIVND (reference sequence). V trimming: 6 bases; J trimming: 2 bases; junction bases outside the gene matches: 13. CDR3 length equals 17 residues. The CDR3 coding sequence is TGTGCCAGTAGAAACTGGAACGGGGGGGCCCTCACAGATACGCAGTATTTT. This sequence encodes CASRNWNGGALTDTQYF.

The J gene is TRBJ1-2, the V gene TRBV19; no clear D. CDR3 length: 14 residues. Trimming left V 7 bases short and J 0 bases short, with 12 bases between. Germline CDR1 is LNHDA and CDR2 is SQIVND (reference sequence). The chain's CDR3 is CASKSASTNYGYTF. The DNA for the CDR3 is TGTGCCAGTAAGTCAGCATCCACTAACTATGGCTACACCTTC.

The chain employs TRBV28 and TRBJ2-6; D is undetermined. The CDR3 is 15 amino acids. With 2 bases removed from V and 0 bases from J, the gap between germline ends came to 5 bases. Germline V CDR1 and CDR2: MDHEN, SYDVKM. CDR3 nucleotides: TGTGCCAGCAGTTTAGGGTACTCTGGGGCCAACGTCCTGACTTTC. Translating gives CASSLGYSGANVLTF.

The chain is built from TRBV2 and TRBJ1-3; 7 bases are a match to TRBD1. The junction had 5 bases not matched to a gene; V was cut back by 8 bases and J by 1 base. The CDR3 covers 14 residues. Germline lookup yields CDR1 SNHLY and CDR2 FYNNEI. CDR3 nucleotides: TGTGCCAGCCAACAGGGGATTTCTGGAAACACCATATATTTT. This sequence encodes CASQQGISGNTIYF.

The rearrangement joins TRBV9 to TRBJ1-1; maybe TRBD1 (6 bases). Germline V lookup: CDR1 SGDLS, CDR2 YYNGEE. V dropped 4 bases and J dropped 6 bases, with 13 bases sitting between them. The CDR3 loop spans 13 amino acids. The DNA of the CDR3 is TGTGCCAGCAGCCCCCGGGGGGCCGCTGAAGCTTTCTTT. This translates into CASSPRGAAEAFF.